This T cell receptor beta chain was identified during a study of shared clonotypes between healthy human individuals. Broader study findings: Relative to clonotypes present in all four donors, those not shared had lower generation probabilities.

Trimming took off 3 bases at V and 5 bases at J, with 4 bases between the two ends. Looked up from germline, CDR1 is MDHEN and CDR2 is SYDVKM. This CDR3 contains 11 residues. The genomic DNA of each subset was split evenly across several immunoSEQ plates. Sequenced by immunoSEQ multiplex PCR; TCRdb stores in-frame clones only, minus some. This sample yields 2 million to 3 million clones, of which 93% are seen a single time; 0.36% belongs to the top ten. To note about this clone: Its antigen is currently unknown. Other DNA sequences within the sample encode an identical CDR3.

The sequencing input was naive CD4+ T cells from PBMCs. Subset of the sample: CD45RA+ positively selected. The sequence came from a man aged 18 to 30 in good health. Some clones in this sample may be carry-over from other donors' samples. The chain is built from TRBV28 and TRBJ2-5; the D is unclear. The CDR3, as DNA: TGTGCCAGCAGTTTTCTGGAGACCCAGTACTTC. This sequence encodes CASSFLETQYF.